The 2 T cell receptor beta chains reported below all come from one sample, sequenced in a study of PD-L1 blockade in urothelial cancer. Sample time point: pretreatment peripheral blood. Profiling relied on immunoSEQ multiplex PCR, and the TCRdb table lists in-frame clones only, not all of them. The sample yields about 50,000 clones, under 90% seen once. The sequencing here drew on PBMCs, taken around atezolizumab (anti-PD-L1) treatment. The receptor source for this set is a man in his 70s with urothelial cancer.

The chain carries TRBV18 and TRBJ2-7; TRBD1 might be the D (5 bases). The CDR3 extends over 14 amino acids. Germline V gives CDR1 KGHSH, CDR2 LQKENI. Deletions cut 4 bases from V and 12 bases from J, with 22 bases between. In nucleotides, the CDR3 is TGTGCCAGCTCACAAAACTTAGACAGTGCTTATTCGTACTTC. Translated: CASSQNLDSAYSYF.

V and J are TRBV7-7 and TRBJ2-5; D is possibly TRBD1 (6 bases). CDR3 length equals 15 residues. Germline loops: CDR1 SSHAT, CDR2 FNYEAQ (reference sequence). V was cut by 5 bases and J by 1 base, with 14 bases left in between. This CDR3 is CASSRVGTPQETQYF. The CDR3 DNA is TGTGCCAGCAGCCGGGTTGGGACACCCCAAGAGACCCAGTACTTC.